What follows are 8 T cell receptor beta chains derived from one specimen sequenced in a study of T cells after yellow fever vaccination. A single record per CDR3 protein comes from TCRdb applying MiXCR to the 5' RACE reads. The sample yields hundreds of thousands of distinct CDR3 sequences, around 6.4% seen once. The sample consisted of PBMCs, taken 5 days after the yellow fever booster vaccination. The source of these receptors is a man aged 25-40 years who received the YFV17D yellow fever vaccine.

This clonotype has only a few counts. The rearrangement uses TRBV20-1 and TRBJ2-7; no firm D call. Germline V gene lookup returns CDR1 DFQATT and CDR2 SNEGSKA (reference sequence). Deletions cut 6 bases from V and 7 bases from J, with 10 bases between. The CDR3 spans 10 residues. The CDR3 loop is CSAAVGEQYF. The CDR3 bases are TGCAGTGCCGCGGTGGGGGAGCAGTACTTC.

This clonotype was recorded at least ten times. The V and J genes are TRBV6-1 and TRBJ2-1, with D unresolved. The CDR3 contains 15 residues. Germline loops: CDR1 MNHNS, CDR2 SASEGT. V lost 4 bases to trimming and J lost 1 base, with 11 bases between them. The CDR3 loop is CASSGLPLSYNEQFF. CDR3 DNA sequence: TGTGCCAGCAGTGGGCTACCATTATCCTACAATGAGCAGTTCTTC.

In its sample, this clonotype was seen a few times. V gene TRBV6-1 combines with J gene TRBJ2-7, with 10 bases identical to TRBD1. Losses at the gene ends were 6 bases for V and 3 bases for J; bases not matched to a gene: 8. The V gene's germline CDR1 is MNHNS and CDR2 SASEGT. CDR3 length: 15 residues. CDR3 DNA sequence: TGTGCCAGCAGCCAACCCGGACAGGGGGGCTACGAGCAGTACTTC. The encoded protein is CASSQPGQGGYEQYF.

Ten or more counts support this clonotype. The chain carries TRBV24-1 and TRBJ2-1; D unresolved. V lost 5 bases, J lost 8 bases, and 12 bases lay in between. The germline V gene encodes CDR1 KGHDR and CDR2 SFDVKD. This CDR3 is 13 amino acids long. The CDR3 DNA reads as TGTGCCACCAGTGGGGTCACGGACCATGAGCAGTTCTTC. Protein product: CATSGVTDHEQFF.

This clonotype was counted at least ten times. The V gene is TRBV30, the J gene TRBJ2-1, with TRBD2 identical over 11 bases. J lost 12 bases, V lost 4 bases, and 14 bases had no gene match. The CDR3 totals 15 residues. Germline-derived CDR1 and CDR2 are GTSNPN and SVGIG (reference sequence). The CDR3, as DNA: TGTGCCTGGAACCCCCCGGGACTAGCGGCGGCCGGGCAGTTCTTC. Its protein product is CAWNPPGLAAAGQFF.

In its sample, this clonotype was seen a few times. CDR3 nucleotide sequence: TGTGCCAGCAGCTTAATTTATCAGGGTAATTCTGGGGCCAACGTCCTGACTTTC. It codes for CASSLIYQGNSGANVLTF. The V gene is TRBV11-2, the J gene TRBJ2-6, with D possibly TRBD1 on 5 matching bases. The CDR3 is 18 residues long. V shed 2 bases and J shed 1 base, with 15 bases lying between them. The germline CDR1 and CDR2 sequences are SGHAT and FQNNGV.

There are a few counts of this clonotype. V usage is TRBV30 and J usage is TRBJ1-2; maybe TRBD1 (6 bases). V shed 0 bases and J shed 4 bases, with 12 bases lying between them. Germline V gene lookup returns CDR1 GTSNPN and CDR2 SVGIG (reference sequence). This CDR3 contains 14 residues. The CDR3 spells CAWSVQGIPYGYTF. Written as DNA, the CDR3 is TGTGCCTGGAGTGTTCAGGGGATACCCTATGGCTACACCTTC.

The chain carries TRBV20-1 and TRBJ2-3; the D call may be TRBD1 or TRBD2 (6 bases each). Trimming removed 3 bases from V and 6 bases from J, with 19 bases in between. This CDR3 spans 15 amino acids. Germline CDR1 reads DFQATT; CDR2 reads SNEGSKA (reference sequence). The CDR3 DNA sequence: TGCAGTGCTAGGTTTCGGGTCACAGGGAGGGATACGCAGTATTTT. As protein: CSARFRVTGRDTQYF.